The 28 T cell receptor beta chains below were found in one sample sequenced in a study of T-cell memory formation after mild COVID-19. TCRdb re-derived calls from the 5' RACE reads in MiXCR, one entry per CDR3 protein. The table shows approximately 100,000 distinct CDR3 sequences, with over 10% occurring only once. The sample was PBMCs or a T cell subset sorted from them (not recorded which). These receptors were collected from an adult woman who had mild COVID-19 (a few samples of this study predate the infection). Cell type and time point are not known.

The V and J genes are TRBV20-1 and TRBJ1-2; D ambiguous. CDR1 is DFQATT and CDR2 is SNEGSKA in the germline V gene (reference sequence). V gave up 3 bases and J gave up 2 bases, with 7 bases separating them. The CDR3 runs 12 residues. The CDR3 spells CSARASNYGYTF. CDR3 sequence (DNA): TGCAGTGCTAGGGCCAGCAACTATGGCTACACCTTC.

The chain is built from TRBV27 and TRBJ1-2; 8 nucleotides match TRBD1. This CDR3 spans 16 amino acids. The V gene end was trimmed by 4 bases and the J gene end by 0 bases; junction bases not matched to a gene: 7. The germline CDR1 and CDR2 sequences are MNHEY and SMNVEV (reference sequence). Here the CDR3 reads CASSSPGTGPNYGYTF. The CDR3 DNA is TGTGCCAGCAGTTCCCCTGGGACAGGACCTAACTATGGCTACACCTTC.

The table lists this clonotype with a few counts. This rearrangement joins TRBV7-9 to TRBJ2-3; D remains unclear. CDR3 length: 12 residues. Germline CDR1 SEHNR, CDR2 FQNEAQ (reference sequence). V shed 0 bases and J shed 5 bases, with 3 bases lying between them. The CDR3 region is CASSLARDTQYF. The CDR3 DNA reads TGTGCCAGCAGCTTAGCTCGAGATACGCAGTATTTT.

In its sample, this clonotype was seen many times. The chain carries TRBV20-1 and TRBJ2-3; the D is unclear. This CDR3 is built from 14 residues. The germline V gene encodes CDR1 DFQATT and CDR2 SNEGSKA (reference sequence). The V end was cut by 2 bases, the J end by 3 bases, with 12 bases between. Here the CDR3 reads CSARMDRNTDTQYF. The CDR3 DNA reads TGCAGTGCTAGAATGGACCGAAATACAGATACGCAGTATTTT.

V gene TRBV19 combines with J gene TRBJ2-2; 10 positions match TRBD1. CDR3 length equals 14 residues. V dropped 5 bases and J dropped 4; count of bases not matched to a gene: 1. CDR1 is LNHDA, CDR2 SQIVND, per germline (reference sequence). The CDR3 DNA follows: TGTGCCAGTAGTTGGACAGGGGGCACCGGGGAGCTGTTTTTT. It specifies CASSWTGGTGELFF.

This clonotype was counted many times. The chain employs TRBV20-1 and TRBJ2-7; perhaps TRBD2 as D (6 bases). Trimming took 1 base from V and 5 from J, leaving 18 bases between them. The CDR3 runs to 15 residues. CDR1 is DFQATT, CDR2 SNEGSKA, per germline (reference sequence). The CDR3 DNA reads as TGCAGTGCTAGAGCCCTCGGGAGCAGTAAGAACGAGCAGTACTTC. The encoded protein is CSARALGSSKNEQYF.

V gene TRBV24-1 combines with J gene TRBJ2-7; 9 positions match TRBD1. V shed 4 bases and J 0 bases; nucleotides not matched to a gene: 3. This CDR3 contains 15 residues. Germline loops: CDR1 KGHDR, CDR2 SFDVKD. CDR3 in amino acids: CATSEGTGSSYEQYF. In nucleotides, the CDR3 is TGTGCCACCAGTGAAGGGACAGGGAGCTCCTACGAGCAGTACTTC.

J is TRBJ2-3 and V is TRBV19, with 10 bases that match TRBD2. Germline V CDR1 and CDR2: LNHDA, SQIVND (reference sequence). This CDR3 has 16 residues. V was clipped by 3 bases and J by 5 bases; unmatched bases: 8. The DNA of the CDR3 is TGTGCCAGTAGTATCACTAGCGGGATGCTTGGAGATACGCAGTATTTT. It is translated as CASSITSGMLGDTQYF.

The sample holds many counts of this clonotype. The CDR3: CASSTDRGIGSREQFF. CDR3 DNA sequence: TGTGCCAGCAGCACGGACAGGGGAATCGGGTCGCGTGAGCAGTTCTTC. The chain uses TRBV21-1 and TRBJ2-1; the table assigns TRBD1, which was not confirmed against the DNA. TRBV21-1 is tagged as a pseudogene. CDR3 length: 16 amino acids.

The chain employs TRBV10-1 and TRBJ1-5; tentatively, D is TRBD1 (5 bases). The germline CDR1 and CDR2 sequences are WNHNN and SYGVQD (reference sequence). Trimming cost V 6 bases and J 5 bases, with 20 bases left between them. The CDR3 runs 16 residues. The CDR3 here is CASSGAEVRAHQPQHF. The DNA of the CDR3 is TGCGCCAGCAGCGGAGCAGAGGTCAGGGCCCATCAGCCCCAGCATTTT.

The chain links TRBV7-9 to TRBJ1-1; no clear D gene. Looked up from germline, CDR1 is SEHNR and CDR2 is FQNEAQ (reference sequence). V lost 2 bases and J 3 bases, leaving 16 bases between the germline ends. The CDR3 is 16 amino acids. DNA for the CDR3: TGTGCCAGCAGCTTACTGGGCGCCCCGAGCCACACTGAAGCTTTCTTT. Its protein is CASSLLGAPSHTEAFF.

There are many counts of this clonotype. The CDR3 coding sequence is TGTGCCAGCAGCAGGGGGAGCGGCACAGATACGCAGTATTTT. Its protein product is CASSRGSGTDTQYF. The chain links TRBV7-8 to TRBJ2-3; D might be TRBD1 (6 bases). This CDR3 is built from 14 residues. Germline V CDR1 and CDR2: SGHVS, FQNEAQ. Trimming removed 5 bases at V and 1 base at J, with 10 bases between.

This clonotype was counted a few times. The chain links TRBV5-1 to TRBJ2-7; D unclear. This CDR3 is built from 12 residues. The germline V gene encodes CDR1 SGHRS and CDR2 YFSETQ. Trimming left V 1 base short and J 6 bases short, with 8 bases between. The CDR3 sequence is CASSLSPGEQYF. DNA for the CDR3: TGCGCCAGCAGCTTGTCCCCAGGCGAGCAGTACTTC.

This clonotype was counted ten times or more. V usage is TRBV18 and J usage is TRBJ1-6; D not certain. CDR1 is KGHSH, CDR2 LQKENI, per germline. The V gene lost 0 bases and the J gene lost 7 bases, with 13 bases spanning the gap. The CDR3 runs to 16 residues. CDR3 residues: CASSPPGFLPNSPLHF. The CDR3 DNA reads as TGTGCCAGCTCACCACCAGGGTTCTTACCCAATTCACCCCTCCACTTT.

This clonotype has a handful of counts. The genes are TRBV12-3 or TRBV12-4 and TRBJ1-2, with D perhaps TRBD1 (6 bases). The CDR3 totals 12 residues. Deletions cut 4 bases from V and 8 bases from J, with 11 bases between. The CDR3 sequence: CASSSHRDGYTF. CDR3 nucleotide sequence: TGTGCCAGCAGTTCCCACAGGGACGGCTACACCTTC.

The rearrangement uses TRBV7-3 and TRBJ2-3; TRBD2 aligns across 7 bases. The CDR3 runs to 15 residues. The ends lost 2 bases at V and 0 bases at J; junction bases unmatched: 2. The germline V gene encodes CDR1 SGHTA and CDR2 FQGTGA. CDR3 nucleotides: TGTGCCAGCAGCTTAGGACTAGGAAGCACAGATACGCAGTATTTT. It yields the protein CASSLGLGSTDTQYF.

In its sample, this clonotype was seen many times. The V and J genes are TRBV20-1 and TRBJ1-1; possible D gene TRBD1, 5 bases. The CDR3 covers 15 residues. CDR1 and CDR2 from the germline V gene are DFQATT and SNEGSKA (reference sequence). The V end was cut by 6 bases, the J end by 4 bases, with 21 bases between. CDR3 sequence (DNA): TGCAGTGCAAAGCTCCCCCAGGGTCTGACCACTGAAGCTTTCTTT. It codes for CSAKLPQGLTTEAFF.

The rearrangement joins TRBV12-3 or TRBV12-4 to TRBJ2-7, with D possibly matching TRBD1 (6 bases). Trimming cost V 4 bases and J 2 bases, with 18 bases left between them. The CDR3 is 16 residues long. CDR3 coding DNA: TGTGCCAGCAGTTCCCGGACAGCTACTTGGACCTACGAGCAGTACTTC. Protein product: CASSSRTATWTYEQYF.

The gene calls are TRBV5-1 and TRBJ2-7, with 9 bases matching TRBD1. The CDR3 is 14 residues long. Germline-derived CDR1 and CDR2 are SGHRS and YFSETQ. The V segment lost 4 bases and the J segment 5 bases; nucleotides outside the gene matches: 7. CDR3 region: CASSTGDRVHEQYF. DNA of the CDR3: TGCGCCAGCAGCACCGGGGACAGGGTCCACGAGCAGTACTTC.

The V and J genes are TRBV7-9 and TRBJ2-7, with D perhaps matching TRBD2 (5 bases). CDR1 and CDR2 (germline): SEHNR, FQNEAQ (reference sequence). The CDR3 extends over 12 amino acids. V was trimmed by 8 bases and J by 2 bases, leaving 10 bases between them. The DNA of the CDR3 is TGTGCCAGCTCTTGGGAGACCTACGAGCAGTACTTC. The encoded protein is CASSWETYEQYF.

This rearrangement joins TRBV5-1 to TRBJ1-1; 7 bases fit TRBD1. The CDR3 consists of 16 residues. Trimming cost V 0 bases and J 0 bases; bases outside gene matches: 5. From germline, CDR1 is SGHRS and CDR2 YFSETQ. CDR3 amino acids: CASSLGWGQMNTEAFF. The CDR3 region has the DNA TGCGCCAGCAGCTTGGGTTGGGGACAGATGAACACTGAAGCTTTCTTT.

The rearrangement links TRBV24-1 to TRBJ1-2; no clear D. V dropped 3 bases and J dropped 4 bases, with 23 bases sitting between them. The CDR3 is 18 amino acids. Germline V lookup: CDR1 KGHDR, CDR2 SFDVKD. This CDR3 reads CATSDTVLTPALSYGYTF. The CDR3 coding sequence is TGTGCCACCAGTGATACGGTCCTAACACCGGCCCTCTCCTATGGCTACACCTTC.

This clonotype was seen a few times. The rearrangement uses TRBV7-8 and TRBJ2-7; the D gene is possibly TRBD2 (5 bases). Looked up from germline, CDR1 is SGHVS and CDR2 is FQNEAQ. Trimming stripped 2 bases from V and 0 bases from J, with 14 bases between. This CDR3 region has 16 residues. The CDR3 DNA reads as TGTGCCAGCAGCTTAAGTGTCGCGGCGGGCTCCTACGAGCAGTACTTC. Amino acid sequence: CASSLSVAAGSYEQYF. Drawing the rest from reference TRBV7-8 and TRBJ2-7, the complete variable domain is GAGVSQSPRYKVAKRGQDVALRCDPISGHVSLFWYQQALGQGPEFLTYFQNEAQLDKSGLPSDRFFAERPEGSVSTLKIQRTQQEDSAVYLCASSLSVAAGSYEQYFGPGTRLTVT.

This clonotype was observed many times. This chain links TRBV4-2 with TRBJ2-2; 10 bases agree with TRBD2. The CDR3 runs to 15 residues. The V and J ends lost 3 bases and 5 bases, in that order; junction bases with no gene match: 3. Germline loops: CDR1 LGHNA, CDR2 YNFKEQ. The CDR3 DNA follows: TGTGCCAGCAGCCACGGGACTAGCGCGACCGGGGAGCTGTTTTTT. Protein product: CASSHGTSATGELFF.

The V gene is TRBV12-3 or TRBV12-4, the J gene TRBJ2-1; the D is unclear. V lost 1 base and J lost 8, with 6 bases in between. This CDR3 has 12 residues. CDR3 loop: CASSLVPDEQFF. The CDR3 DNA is TGTGCCAGCAGTTTAGTTCCCGATGAGCAGTTCTTC.

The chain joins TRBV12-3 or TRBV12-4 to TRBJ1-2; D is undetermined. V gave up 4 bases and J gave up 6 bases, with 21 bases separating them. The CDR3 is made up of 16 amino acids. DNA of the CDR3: TGTGCCAGCAGTTCCGTACTTGCTCAGCGCTTCGATGGCTACACCTTC. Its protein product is CASSSVLAQRFDGYTF.

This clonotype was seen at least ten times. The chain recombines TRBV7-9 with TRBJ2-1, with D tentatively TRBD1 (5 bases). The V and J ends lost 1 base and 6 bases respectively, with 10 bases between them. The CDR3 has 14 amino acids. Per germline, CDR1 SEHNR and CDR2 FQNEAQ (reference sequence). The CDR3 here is CASSLEAGRNEQFF. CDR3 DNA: TGTGCCAGCAGCTTAGAGGCAGGGCGCAATGAGCAGTTCTTC.

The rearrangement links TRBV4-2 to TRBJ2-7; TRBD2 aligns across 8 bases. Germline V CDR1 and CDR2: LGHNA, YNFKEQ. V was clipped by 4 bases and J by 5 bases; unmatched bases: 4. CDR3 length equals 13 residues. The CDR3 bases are TGTGCCAGCAGCCCCGGGGGGGCCCACGAGCAGTACTTC. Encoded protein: CASSPGGAHEQYF.